This TCR beta chain appears in the sequencing data of a study of OX40 agonist ivuxolimab in advanced cancers. About the study: Every 2 weeks, ivuxolimab was infused into the patients intravenously at between 0.01 and 10 mg/kg.

This CDR3 spans 14 amino acids. V shed 3 bases and J shed 1 base, with 7 bases lying between them. CDR1 WSHSY and CDR2 SAAADI come from the germline V gene. Some clones are missing from TCRdb's copy, which holds only in-frame ones; the method was immunoSEQ multiplex PCR. The repertoire holds under 140,000 clones, with more than 70% as singletons. The origin of this receptor is an adult with an advanced solid tumor such as melanoma, head and neck, liver or kidney cancer. The rearrangement joins TRBV10-2 to TRBJ1-5, with unresolved D. The sample here was CD4+ or CD8+ T cells sorted from blood, taken in a trial of the OX40 agonist ivuxolimab. CDR3 protein: CASSDQPSNQPQHF. DNA for the CDR3: TGCGCCAGCAGTGATCAGCCGAGCAATCAGCCCCAGCATTTT.